This T cell receptor beta chain was recovered during a study of neurological immune-mediated disorders. For the study at large: Relapsing-remitting forms accounted for about 90% of the roughly 34 multiple sclerosis patients and secondary progressive forms for 3.

Study conclusions and caveats: The greatest degree of TCR clonal expansion was observed in HTLV-1-associated myelopathy, with the lowest in multiple sclerosis, below that of healthy controls. When repertoires were grouped phylogenetically, those of 18 of 34 multiple sclerosis patients fell into one related-CDR3 cluster, a possible signature. None of the CDR3 amino acid sequences in expanded clones turned up in more than one subject, which points to private repertoires in all groups.

In its sample, this clonotype was seen many times. No antigen is known for it. TCRdb itself ran the 5' RACE reads through MiXCR, one entry per CDR3 protein. Among about 70,000 distinct CDR3 sequences, 2.5% to 4% were seen once, and the ten largest hold more than 4%. Germline CDR1 and CDR2: LGHDT and YNNKEL (reference sequence). Trimming shortened V by 0 bases and J by 7 bases, and 13 bases separated the two germline ends. CDR3 length: 15 amino acids. Material: PBMCs. The sequence derives from a woman aged 45-65 years with multiple sclerosis. V usage is TRBV3-1 and J usage is TRBJ1-5; a weak D match, TRBD1 (6 bases). In DNA, the CDR3 is TGTGCCAGCAGCCAAGATCACAGGGTTGGGCAGCCCCAGCATTTT. This sequence encodes CASSQDHRVGQPQHF.